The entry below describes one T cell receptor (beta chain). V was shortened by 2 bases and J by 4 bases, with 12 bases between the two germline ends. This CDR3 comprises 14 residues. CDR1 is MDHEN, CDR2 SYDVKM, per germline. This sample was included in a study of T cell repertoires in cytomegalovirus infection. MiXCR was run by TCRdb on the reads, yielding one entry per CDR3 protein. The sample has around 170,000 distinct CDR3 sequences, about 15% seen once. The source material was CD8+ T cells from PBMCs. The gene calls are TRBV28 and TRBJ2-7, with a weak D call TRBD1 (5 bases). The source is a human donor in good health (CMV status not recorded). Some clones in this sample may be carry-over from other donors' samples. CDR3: CASSLRGRVYEQYF. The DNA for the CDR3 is TGTGCCAGCAGTTTAAGGGGCAGGGTATACGAGCAGTACTTC.